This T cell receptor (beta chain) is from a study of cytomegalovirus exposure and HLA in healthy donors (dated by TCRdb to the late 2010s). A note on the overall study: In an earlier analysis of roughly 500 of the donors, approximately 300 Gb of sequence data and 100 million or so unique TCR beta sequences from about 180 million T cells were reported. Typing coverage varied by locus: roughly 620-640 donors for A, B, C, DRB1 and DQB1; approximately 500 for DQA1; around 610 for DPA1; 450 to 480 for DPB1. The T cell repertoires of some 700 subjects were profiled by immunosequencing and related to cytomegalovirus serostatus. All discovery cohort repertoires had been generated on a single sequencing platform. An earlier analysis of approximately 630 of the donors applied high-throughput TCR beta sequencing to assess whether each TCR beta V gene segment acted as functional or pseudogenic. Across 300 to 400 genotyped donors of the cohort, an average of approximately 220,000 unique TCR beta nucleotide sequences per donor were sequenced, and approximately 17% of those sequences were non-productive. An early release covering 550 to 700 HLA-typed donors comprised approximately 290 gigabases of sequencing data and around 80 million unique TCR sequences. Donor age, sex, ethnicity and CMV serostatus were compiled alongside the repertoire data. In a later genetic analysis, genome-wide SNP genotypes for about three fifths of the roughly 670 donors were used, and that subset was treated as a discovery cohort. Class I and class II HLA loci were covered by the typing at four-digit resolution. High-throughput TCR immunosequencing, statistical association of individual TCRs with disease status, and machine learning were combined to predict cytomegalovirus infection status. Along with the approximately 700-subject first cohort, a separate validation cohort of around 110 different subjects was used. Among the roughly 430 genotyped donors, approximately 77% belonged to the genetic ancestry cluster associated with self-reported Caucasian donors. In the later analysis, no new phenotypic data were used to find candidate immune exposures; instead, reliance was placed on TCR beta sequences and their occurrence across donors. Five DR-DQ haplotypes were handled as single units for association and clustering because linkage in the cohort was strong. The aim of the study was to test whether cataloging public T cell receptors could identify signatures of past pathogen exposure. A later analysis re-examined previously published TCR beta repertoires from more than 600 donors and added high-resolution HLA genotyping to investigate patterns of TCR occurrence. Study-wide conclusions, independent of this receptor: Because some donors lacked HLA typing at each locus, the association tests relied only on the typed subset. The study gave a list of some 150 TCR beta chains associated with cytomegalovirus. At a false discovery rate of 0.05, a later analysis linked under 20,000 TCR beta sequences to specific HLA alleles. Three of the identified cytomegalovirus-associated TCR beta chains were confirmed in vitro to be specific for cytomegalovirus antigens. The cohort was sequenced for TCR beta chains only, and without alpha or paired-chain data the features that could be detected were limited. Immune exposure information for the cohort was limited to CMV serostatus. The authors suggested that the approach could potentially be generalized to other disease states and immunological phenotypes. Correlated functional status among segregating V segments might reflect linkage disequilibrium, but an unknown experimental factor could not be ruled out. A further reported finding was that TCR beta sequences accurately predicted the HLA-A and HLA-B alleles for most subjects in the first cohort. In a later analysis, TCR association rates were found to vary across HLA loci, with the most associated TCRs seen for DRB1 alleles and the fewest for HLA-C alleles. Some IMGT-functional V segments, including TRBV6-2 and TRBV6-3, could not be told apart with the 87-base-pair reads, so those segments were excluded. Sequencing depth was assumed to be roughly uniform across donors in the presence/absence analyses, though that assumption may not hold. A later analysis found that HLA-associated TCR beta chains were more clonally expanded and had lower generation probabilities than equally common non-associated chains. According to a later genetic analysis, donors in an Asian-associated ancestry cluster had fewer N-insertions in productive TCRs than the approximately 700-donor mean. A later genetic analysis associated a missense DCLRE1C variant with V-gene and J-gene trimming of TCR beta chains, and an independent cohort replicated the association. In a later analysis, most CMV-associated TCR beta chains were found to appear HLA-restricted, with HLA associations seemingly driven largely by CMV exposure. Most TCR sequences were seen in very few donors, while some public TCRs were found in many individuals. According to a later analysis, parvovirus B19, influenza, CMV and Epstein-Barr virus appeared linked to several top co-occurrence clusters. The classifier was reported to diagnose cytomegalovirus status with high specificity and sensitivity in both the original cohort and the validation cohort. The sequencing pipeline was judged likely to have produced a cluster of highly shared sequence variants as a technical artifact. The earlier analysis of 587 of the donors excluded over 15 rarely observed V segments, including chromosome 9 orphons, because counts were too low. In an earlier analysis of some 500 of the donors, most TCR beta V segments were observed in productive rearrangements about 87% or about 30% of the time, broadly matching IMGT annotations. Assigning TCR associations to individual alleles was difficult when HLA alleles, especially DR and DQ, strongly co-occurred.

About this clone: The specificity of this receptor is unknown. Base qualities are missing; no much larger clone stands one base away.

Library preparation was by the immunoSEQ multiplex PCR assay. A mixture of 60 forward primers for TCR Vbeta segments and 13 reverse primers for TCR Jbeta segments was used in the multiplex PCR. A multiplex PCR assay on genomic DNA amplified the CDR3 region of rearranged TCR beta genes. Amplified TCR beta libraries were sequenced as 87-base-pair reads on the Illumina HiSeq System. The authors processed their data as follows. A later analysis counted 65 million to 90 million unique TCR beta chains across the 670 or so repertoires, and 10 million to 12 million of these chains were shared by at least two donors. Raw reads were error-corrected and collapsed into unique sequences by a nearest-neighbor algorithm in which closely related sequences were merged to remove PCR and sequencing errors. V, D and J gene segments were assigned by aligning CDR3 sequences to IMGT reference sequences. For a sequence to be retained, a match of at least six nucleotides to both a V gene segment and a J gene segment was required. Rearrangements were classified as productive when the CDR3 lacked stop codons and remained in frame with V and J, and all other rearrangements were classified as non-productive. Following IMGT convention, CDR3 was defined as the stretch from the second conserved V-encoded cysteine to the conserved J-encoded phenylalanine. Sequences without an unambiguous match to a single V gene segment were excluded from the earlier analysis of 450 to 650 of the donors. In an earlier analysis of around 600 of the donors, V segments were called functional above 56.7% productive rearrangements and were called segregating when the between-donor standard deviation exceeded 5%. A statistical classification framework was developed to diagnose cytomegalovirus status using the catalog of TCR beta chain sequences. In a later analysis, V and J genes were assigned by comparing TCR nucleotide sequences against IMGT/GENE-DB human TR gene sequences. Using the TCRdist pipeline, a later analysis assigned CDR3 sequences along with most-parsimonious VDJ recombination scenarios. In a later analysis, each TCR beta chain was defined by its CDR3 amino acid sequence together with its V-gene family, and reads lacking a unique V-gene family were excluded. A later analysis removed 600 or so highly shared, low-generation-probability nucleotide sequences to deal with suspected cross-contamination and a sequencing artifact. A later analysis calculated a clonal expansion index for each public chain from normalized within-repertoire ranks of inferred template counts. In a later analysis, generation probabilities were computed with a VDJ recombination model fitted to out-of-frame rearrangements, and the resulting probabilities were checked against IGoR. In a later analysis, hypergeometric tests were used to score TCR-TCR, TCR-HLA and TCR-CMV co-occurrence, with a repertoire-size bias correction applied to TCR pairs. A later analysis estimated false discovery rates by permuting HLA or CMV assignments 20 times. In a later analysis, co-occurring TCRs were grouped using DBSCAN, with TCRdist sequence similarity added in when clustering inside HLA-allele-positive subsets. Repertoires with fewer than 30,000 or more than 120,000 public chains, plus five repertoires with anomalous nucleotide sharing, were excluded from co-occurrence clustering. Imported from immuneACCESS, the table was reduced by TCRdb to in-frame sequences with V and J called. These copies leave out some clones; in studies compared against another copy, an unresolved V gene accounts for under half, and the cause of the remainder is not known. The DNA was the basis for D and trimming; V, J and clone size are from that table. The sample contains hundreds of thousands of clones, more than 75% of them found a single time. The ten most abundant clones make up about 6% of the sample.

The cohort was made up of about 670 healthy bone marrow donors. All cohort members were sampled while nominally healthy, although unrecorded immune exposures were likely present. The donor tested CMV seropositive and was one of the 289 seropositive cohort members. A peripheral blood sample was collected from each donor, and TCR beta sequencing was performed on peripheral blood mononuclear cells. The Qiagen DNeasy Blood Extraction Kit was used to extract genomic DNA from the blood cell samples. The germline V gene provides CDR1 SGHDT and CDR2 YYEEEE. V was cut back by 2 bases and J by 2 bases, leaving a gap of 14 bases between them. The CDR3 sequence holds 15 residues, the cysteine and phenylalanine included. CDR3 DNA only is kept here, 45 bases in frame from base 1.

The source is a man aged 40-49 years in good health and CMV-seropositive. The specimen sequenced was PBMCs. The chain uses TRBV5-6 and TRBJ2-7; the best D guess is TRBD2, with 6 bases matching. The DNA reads TGTGCCAGCAGCTTCTCTCCTAGCGACACCTACGAGCAGTACTTC. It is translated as CASSFSPSDTYEQYF.